The 30 T cell receptor beta chains presented below share a single source sample, sequenced in a study of blood T cell repertoires in COVID-19 (dated by TCRdb to 2018 to 2020). The protocol used for the library was the immunoSEQ multiplex PCR assay. TCRdb mirrors the immuneACCESS table, restricted to in-frame sequences. Some clones are absent from its copies; in checked studies, under half trace to an unresolved V gene, and the reason for the others is unknown. The table for this sample lists 150,000 to 200,000 clones; 80% to 85% of them were counted only once. 10% to 15% of the sample lies in the top ten. The sequencing input was PBMCs or T cells enriched from blood (not recorded which). Receptors originate from a woman aged 55-70 years who had recovered from COVID-19.

V gene TRBV28 combines with J gene TRBJ1-2, with 9 bases fitting TRBD1. CDR3 length: 16 residues. Germline CDR1 reads MDHEN; CDR2 reads SYDVKM. The junction had 14 bases not matched to a gene; V was cut back by 5 bases and J by 7 bases. CDR3 sequence: CASSAPAGQGLRGYTF. The CDR3 DNA is TGTGCCAGCAGTGCCCCAGCGGGACAGGGATTGCGTGGCTACACCTTC.

J is TRBJ2-3 and V is TRBV5-1; a possible D gene is TRBD2 (6 bases). From germline, CDR1 is SGHRS and CDR2 YFSETQ. The CDR3 loop spans 15 amino acids. V lost 0 bases to trimming and J lost 6 bases, with 14 bases between them. DNA of the CDR3: TGCGCCAGCAGCTTGGCCTATCCGGGGAGGGATACGCAGTATTTT. It yields the protein CASSLAYPGRDTQYF.

The rearrangement uses TRBV28 and TRBJ1-1; 11 bases match TRBD1. From germline, CDR1 is MDHEN and CDR2 SYDVKM. The CDR3 extends over 14 amino acids. Losses at the gene ends were 5 bases for V and 6 bases for J; bases not matched to a gene: 5. In DNA form, the CDR3 reads TGTGCCAGCAGTAGTCCGGGACAGGGGGCTGAAGCTTTCTTT. This encodes CASSSPGQGAEAFF.

This rearrangement joins TRBV7-9 to TRBJ1-4, with D possibly being TRBD1 (5 bases). V lost 1 base to trimming and J lost 4 bases, with 13 bases between them. Germline-derived CDR1 and CDR2 are SEHNR and FQNEAQ (reference sequence). The CDR3 totals 16 residues. DNA for the CDR3: TGTGCCAGCAGCTTAGACCGTGGGGCGATTAATGAAAAACTGTTTTTT. Its translation: CASSLDRGAINEKLFF.

The genes are TRBV18 and TRBJ2-5; 8 positions match TRBD1. V dropped 3 bases and J dropped 6; count of bases not matched to a gene: 6. Germline V gives CDR1 KGHSH, CDR2 LQKENI. This CDR3 comprises 14 residues. The CDR3 protein is CASSPRQGWKTQYF. Here the CDR3 DNA reads TGTGCCAGCTCACCGCGACAGGGGTGGAAGACCCAGTACTTC.

The J gene is TRBJ1-2, the V gene TRBV5-4, with unresolved D. Trimming shortened V by 4 bases and J by 1 base, and 11 bases separated the two germline ends. This CDR3 is 14 amino acids long. The germline CDR1 and CDR2 sequences are SGHNT and YYREEE (reference sequence). The CDR3 bases are TGTGCCAGCAGCCCACCCGGGGTTAACTATGGCTACACCTTC. It specifies CASSPPGVNYGYTF.

The V call is TRBV6-5, the J call TRBJ1-1, with 9 bases identical to TRBD1. The CDR3 totals 15 residues. Germline-derived CDR1 and CDR2 are MNHEY and SVGAGI. The ends lost 6 bases at V and 2 bases at J; junction bases unmatched: 7. The CDR3 nucleotides read TGTGCCAGCAGATCACAGGGGGCCCCCAACACTGAAGCTTTCTTT. Amino acids: CASRSQGAPNTEAFF.

This chain uses TRBV5-5 with TRBJ2-2, with 7 bases aligning to TRBD1. Germline CDR1 SGHKS, CDR2 YYEKEE (reference sequence). Unmatched junction bases numbered 5, after V lost 2 bases and J lost 4 bases. The CDR3 is made up of 15 amino acids. Written as DNA, the CDR3 is TGTGCCAGCAGCTTTTATAACAGGGGCACCGGGGAGCTGTTTTTT. This encodes CASSFYNRGTGELFF.

The chain recombines TRBV19 with TRBJ2-4; D perhaps matches TRBD2 (5 bases). The CDR3 is 14 amino acids. V was clipped by 6 bases and J by 0 bases, with 9 bases between them. Germline CDR1 and CDR2: LNHDA and SQIVND (reference sequence). For the CDR3, the DNA is TGTGCCAGTAGACCGGACTTAGCCAAAAACATTCAGTACTTC. Its protein is CASRPDLAKNIQYF.

The chain uses TRBV11-1 and TRBJ2-5; 13 bases are shared with TRBD2. V lost 5 bases, J lost 4 bases, and 7 bases stayed unmatched. This CDR3 is 16 amino acids long. CDR1 and CDR2 (germline): SGHAT, FQDESV (reference sequence). The DNA for the CDR3 is TGTGCCAGCAGCGCGGGACTAGCGGGGCGGCGAGAGACCCAGTACTTC. Its protein product is CASSAGLAGRRETQYF.

The chain is built from TRBV10-3 and TRBJ2-7, with TRBD1 identical over 7 bases. Germline V gives CDR1 ENHRY, CDR2 SYGVKD. The CDR3 runs to 14 residues. The V gene end was trimmed by 2 bases and the J gene end by 2 bases; junction bases not matched to a gene: 3. The CDR3 region has the DNA TGTGCCATCAGTGAGGGACAGGTGACCTACGAGCAGTACTTC. Its protein is CAISEGQVTYEQYF.

This clone appeared once. The chain recombines TRBV30 with TRBJ2-3; D is uncertain. The length of the CDR3 is 13 residues. Germline CDR1 is GTSNPN and CDR2 is SVGIG (reference sequence). V was clipped by 1 base and J by 0 bases, with 5 bases between them. CDR3 nucleotides: TGTGCCTGGAGTGCCTTTAGCACAGATACGCAGTATTTT. This encodes CAWSAFSTDTQYF.

Note on this clone: At one of its ends the junction is not consistent with the germline gene, which may arise from a read error. The V and J genes are TRBV5-1 and TRBJ2-1, with D perhaps matching TRBD2 (5 bases). Germline CDR1 and CDR2: SGHRS and YFSETQ. The CDR3 is 15 amino acids. The CDR3 DNA sequence: TGCGCCAGCAGCTTGGTGGCGGGCTCCGACAATGAGCAGTTCTTC. This sequence encodes CASSLVAGSDNEQFF.

The V call is TRBV2, the J call TRBJ2-1, with a weak D call TRBD2 (5 bases). CDR3 length: 12 residues. The V gene lost 6 bases and the J gene lost 10 bases, with 13 bases spanning the gap. CDR1 SNHLY and CDR2 FYNNEI come from the germline V gene. The CDR3 DNA sequence: TGTGCCAGCAGGGACCGGGATCGCGAGCAGTTCTTC. Translation gives CASRDRDREQFF.

V usage is TRBV5-1 and J usage is TRBJ1-2; D not resolved. V was cut by 0 bases and J by 3 bases, with 6 bases left in between. CDR3 length: 13 residues. Germline values: CDR1 SGHRS, CDR2 YFSETQ. CDR3 nucleotides: TGCGCCAGCAGCTTGGACGGGGACTATGGCTACACCTTC. The encoded protein is CASSLDGDYGYTF. Full variable domain (rest looked up from reference TRBV5-1 and TRBJ1-2): KAGVTQTPRYLIKTRGQQVTLSCSPISGHRSVSWYQQTPGQGLQFLFEYFSETQRNKGNFPGRFSGRQFSNSRSEMNVSTLELGDSALYLCASSLDGDYGYTFGSGTRLTVV.

The chain has TRBV20-1 and TRBJ1-5; no reliable D call. Germline V lookup: CDR1 DFQATT, CDR2 SNEGSKA (reference sequence). Trimming took off 3 bases at V and 6 bases at J, with 12 bases between the two ends. The CDR3 runs 13 residues. CDR3 sequence reads: CSASHGRGQPQHF. CDR3 coding DNA: TGCAGTGCTAGTCATGGGCGGGGTCAGCCCCAGCATTTT.

This chain links TRBV5-1 with TRBJ1-1; no firm D call. Per germline, CDR1 SGHRS and CDR2 YFSETQ. V was pared by 2 bases and J by 2 bases, with 13 bases between. The CDR3 runs to 15 residues. CDR3 protein: CASSFAGQRNTEAFF. As DNA, the CDR3 is TGCGCCAGCAGCTTCGCGGGCCAGCGAAACACTGAAGCTTTCTTT.

DNA for the CDR3: TGTGCCAGCAGCCGCACAGGAAAAGTTGAAGCTTTCTTT. Amino acids: CASSRTGKVEAFF. The rearrangement uses TRBV11-2 and TRBJ1-1; perhaps TRBD1 as D (5 bases). Trimming shortened V by 5 bases and J by 7 bases, and 14 bases separated the two germline ends. Germline lookup yields CDR1 SGHAT and CDR2 FQNNGV. CDR3 length: 13 residues.

The rearrangement links TRBV5-6 to TRBJ2-4; 9 nucleotides match TRBD1. Per the germline V gene, CDR1 is SGHDT and CDR2 is YYEEEE. The length of the CDR3 is 14 residues. Losses at the gene ends were 3 bases for V and 7 bases for J; bases not matched to a gene: 5. Written as DNA, the CDR3 is TGTGCCAGCAGCTACGGACAGGGGAAGAACATTCAGTACTTC. As protein: CASSYGQGKNIQYF.

The chain links TRBV28 to TRBJ1-5, with 9 bases matching TRBD1. J gave up 4 bases and V 5 bases, and 3 bases lay outside the gene matches. There are 14 residues in the CDR3. Looked up from germline, CDR1 is MDHEN and CDR2 is SYDVKM. The CDR3 nucleotides are TGTGCCAGCAGTATAGGGACAGGGAATCAGCCCCAGCATTTT. It encodes CASSIGTGNQPQHF.

The rearrangement links TRBV20-1 to TRBJ2-7; weak D call: TRBD2 (5 bases). The CDR3 has 11 residues. V lost 4 bases and J 3 bases, leaving 7 bases between the germline ends. Germline V lookup: CDR1 DFQATT, CDR2 SNEGSKA (reference sequence). CDR3 region: CSATGLYEQYF. In DNA, the CDR3 is TGCAGTGCTACTGGACTCTACGAGCAGTACTTC.

The chain joins TRBV3-1 (or the pseudogene TRBV3-2) to TRBJ2-7; 9 bases map to TRBD1. Trimming at V came to 0 bases and at J to 9 bases, leaving 6 bases not matched to a gene. The CDR3 runs to 14 residues. Germline V lookup: CDR1 LGHDT, CDR2 YNNKEL (reference sequence). The DNA of the CDR3 is TGTGCCAGCAGCCAAGATTTACAGGGGGCAAGGCAGTACTTC. It codes for CASSQDLQGARQYF.

The chain links TRBV2 to TRBJ1-2, with 10 bases lining up with TRBD1. CDR1 SNHLY and CDR2 FYNNEI come from the germline V gene. The V segment lost 6 bases and the J segment 6 bases; nucleotides outside the gene matches: 7. The CDR3 runs 14 residues. The CDR3 region is CASSRDRGSHGYTF. Here the CDR3 DNA reads TGTGCCAGCAGCCGGGACAGGGGATCTCATGGCTACACCTTC.

V usage is TRBV18 and J usage is TRBJ1-6, with 7 bases aligning to TRBD1. V shed 3 bases, J shed 8 bases, and the junction held 4 bases outside the gene matches. The length of the CDR3 is 14 residues. Per germline, CDR1 KGHSH and CDR2 LQKENI. DNA for the CDR3: TGTGCCAGCTCACCGACAGGGTGGGATTCACCCCTCCACTTT. Protein sequence: CASSPTGWDSPLHF.

This chain uses TRBV5-1 with TRBJ2-5, with 7 positions matching TRBD2. The germline V gene encodes CDR1 SGHRS and CDR2 YFSETQ. CDR3 length: 15 residues. Trimming cost V 2 bases and J 0 bases; bases outside gene matches: 4. The CDR3 nucleotides read TGCGCCAGCAGCTTTGGGGGGGGTCACCAAGAGACCCAGTACTTC. Translated: CASSFGGGHQETQYF.

The chain carries TRBV4-1 and TRBJ2-5; 8 bases are shared with TRBD2. The trim removed 0 bases at V and 5 bases at J, leaving 8 bases unmatched. The germline V gene encodes CDR1 MGHRA and CDR2 YSYEKL. The CDR3 is 16 residues long. CDR3 protein: CASSQDRGGQGETQYF. The CDR3 DNA sequence: TGCGCCAGCAGCCAAGATCGGGGGGGCCAGGGGGAGACCCAGTACTTC.

The J gene is TRBJ2-5, the V gene TRBV29-1; 7 nucleotides line up with TRBD2. The V segment lost 1 base and the J segment 3 bases; nucleotides outside the gene matches: 2. This CDR3 region has 13 residues. Germline V lookup: CDR1 SQVTM, CDR2 ANQGSEA. The DNA for the CDR3 is TGCAGCGTTGAAGCGGGGGGTGAAGAGACCCAGTACTTC. The encoded protein is CSVEAGGEETQYF.

The chain couples TRBV11-2 to TRBJ1-1; D uncertain. V lost 1 base to trimming and J lost 0 bases, with 9 bases between them. This CDR3 contains 15 residues. The germline V gene encodes CDR1 SGHAT and CDR2 FQNNGV. CDR3 loop: CASSLVAGMNTEAFF. The CDR3 DNA is TGTGCCAGCAGCTTAGTGGCGGGAATGAACACTGAAGCTTTCTTT.

This chain uses TRBV25-1 with TRBJ1-6; TRBD1 matches 9 bases. With V trimmed by 4 bases and J by 5 bases, 12 bases remained unmatched. Germline V lookup: CDR1 MGHDK, CDR2 SYGVNS. The CDR3 contains 18 residues. CDR3 nucleotides: TGTGCCAGCAGTGGATATTCCGGGACAGGGAGGAATAATTCACCCCTCCACTTT. Translating gives CASSGYSGTGRNNSPLHF.

The chain couples TRBV7-6 to TRBJ1-1, with D possibly being TRBD1 (5 bases). The CDR3 sequence is 13 residues long. Deletions cut 5 bases from V and 1 base from J, with 8 bases between. CDR1 SGHVS and CDR2 FNYEAQ come from the germline V gene. The CDR3 nucleotides read TGTGCCAGCAGCGTTGACAGGAACACTGAAGCTTTCTTT. This translates into CASSVDRNTEAFF. Combining the CDR3 with reference TRBV7-6 and TRBJ1-1 gives the whole variable domain GAGVSQSPRYKVTKRGQDVALRCDPISGHVSLYWYRQALGQGPEFLTYFNYEAQQDKSGLPNDRFSAERPEGSISTLTIQRTEQRDSAMYRCASSVDRNTEAFFGQGTRLTVV.